These T cell receptor beta chains were read from a single sample in a study of early T cells in non-severe SARS-CoV-2 infection. One entry per CDR3 protein results from TCRdb running MiXCR on the 5' RACE reads. The sample lists tens of thousands of distinct CDR3 sequences, approximately 5.2% occurring once. Input material: whole blood. The receptors come from an adult who was a healthcare worker with PCR-confirmed SARS-CoV-2 infection or an uninfected control (not recorded which). Both conserved end residues are part of each CDR3. Each record gives: V gene, J gene, CDR3 protein.

TRBV2	TRBJ2-1	CASSTVQNEQFF
TRBV20-1	TRBJ2-7	CSARRRPGTGGPTPYEQYF
TRBV12-3/TRBV12-4	TRBJ2-1	CATTSYYEQFF
TRBV2	TRBJ2-3	CASSEGGSIDTQYF
TRBV7-2	TRBJ2-7	CASSLDFYEQYF
TRBV27	TRBJ1-5	CASSFRDGANQPQHF
TRBV10-3	TRBJ2-3	CAISEPQGRTDTQYF
TRBV3-1	TRBJ2-1	CASSPRVHEQFF
TRBV18	TRBJ2-2	CASSPGGRDGELFF
TRBV5-6	TRBJ2-4	CASSSTGLAKNIQYF
TRBV28	TRBJ1-6	CASSPEGQIPNSPLHF
TRBV12-5	TRBJ1-1	CASGLAPSEAFF
TRBV12-3/TRBV12-4	TRBJ1-1	CASSYQLQGGTEAFF
TRBV28	TRBJ2-1	CASSSSGTGGNEQFF
TRBV3-1	TRBJ2-7	CASSLRNYEQYF
TRBV27	TRBJ2-1	CASSLSTGQSHYNEQFF
TRBV20-1	TRBJ1-1	CSARDIPLMNTEAFF
TRBV18	TRBJ2-5	CASSPQAGGGQETQYF
TRBV27	TRBJ2-4	CASSRLAGSKNIQYF
TRBV11-2	TRBJ1-5	CASSSGTAGNQPQHF
TRBV20-1	TRBJ2-2	CSARDLRTSGNGELFF
TRBV27	TRBJ2-1	CASSSIDSDEQFF
TRBV5-1	TRBJ2-1	CASSLEGLDEQFF
TRBV29-1	TRBJ2-7	CSVVGGSRVEQYF
TRBV20-1	TRBJ2-1	CSARYEARNEQFF
TRBV7-2	TRBJ2-1	CASSLRFGTGLYDEQFF
TRBV6-5	TRBJ1-2	CASSDRSQGHGYTF
TRBV7-2	TRBJ2-6	CASSIWVSGANVLTF
TRBV6-1	TRBJ1-4	CASIRKFRGLEEKLFF
TRBV20-1	TRBJ2-7	CSALSSYEQYF
TRBV7-2	TRBJ2-1	CASSWSSGTPDEQFF
TRBV5-6	TRBJ2-1	CASTRPNRGADEQFF
TRBV7-6	TRBJ2-1	CASSKRTSGSNEQFF
TRBV12-3/TRBV12-4	TRBJ1-1	CASRRTGMNTEAFF
TRBV29-1	TRBJ1-2	CSVVRSADYGYTF
TRBV11-2	TRBJ2-7	CASSSFPDGSYEQYF
TRBV7-2	TRBJ2-7	CASSLARVYEQYF
TRBV7-2	TRBJ1-4	CASSLWDSEKLFF
TRBV7-2	TRBJ2-1	CASSPIAGGPQFF
TRBV29-1	TRBJ2-7	CSVTHSGTREQYF
TRBV24-1	TRBJ1-5	CATSDDTEGQPQHF
TRBV12-3/TRBV12-4	TRBJ2-1	CASSLRTETFEQFF
TRBV5-1	TRBJ2-5	CASSDGGSQETQYF
TRBV5-1	TRBJ2-1	CASSLFQINEQFF
TRBV2	TRBJ1-4	CASRETSATNEKLFF
TRBV7-2	TRBJ2-1	CASSLPGPNEQFF
TRBV4-3	TRBJ2-1	CASSQDFLTSGRIENEQFF